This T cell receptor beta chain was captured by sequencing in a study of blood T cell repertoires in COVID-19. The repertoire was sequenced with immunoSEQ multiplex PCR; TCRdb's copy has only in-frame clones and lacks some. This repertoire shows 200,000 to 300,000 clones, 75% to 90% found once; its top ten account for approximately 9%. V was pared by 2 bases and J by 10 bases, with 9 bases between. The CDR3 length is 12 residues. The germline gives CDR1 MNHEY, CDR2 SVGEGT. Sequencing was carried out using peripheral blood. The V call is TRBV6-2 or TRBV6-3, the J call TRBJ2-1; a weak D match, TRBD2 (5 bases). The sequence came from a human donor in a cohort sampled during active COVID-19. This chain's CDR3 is CASSYEGWEQFF. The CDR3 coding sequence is TGTGCCAGCAGTTACGAGGGATGGGAGCAGTTCTTC.